This T cell receptor (beta chain) originates from a study of vaccination effects on CD4 cells after COVID-19. Before sequencing took place, the ViraFEST assay used viral peptide pools to expand antigen-specific CD4+ T cells. Having been cultured for roughly 9 days, the cells underwent CD4+ T cell isolation. Having tested negative for nucleocapsid antibodies, the vaccine recipients showed no prior SARS-CoV-2 infection. Wells each received around 2 million PBMC, cultured with around 9.6 IU/ml IL-2 and about 10 ug/ml peptides. Cultures had half their medium replaced with IL-2 medium on days 3 and 7. For this clone: Its antigen is still unknown.

Germline CDR1 is SGHAT and CDR2 is FQNNGV. The CDR3 extends over 14 amino acids. V was clipped by 8 bases and J by 2 bases, with 13 bases between them. Repertoires were generated with immunoSEQ multiplex PCR, while TCRdb's copy carries only in-frame clones and drops some. The sample lists about 25,000 clones, around 75% occurring once. The source is a human donor who received a COVID-19 vaccine. Material: CD4+ T cells from PBMCs cultured with HCoV-NL63 spike peptides, obtained before COVID-19 vaccination. V is TRBV11-2 and J is TRBJ2-1, with D possibly being TRBD1 or TRBD2 (5 bases each). In DNA, the CDR3 is TGTGCCAGCGGGGGTTCCCCCACCTACAATGAGCAGTTCTTC. Its translation: CASGGSPTYNEQFF.